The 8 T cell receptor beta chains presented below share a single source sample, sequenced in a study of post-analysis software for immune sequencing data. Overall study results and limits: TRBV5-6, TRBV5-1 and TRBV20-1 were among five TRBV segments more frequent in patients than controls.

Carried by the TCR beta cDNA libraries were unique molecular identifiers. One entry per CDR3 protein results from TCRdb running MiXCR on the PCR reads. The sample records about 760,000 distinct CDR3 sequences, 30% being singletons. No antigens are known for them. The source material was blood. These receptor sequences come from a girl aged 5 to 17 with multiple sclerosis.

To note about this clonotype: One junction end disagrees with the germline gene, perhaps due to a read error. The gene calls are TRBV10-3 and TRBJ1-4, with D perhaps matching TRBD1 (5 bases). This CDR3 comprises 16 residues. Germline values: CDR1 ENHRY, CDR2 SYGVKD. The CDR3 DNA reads TGTGCCATCAGTAGCACCCGGGACCCGGGACGGGAAAAACGGTTTTTT. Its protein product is CAISSTRDPGREKRFF.

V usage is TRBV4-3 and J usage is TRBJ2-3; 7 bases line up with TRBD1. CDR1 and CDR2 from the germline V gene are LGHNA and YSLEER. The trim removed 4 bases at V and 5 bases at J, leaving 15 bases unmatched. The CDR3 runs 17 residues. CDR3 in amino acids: CASSRAIATGWRDTQYF. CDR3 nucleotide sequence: TGCGCCAGCAGCCGGGCTATCGCGACAGGGTGGAGAGATACGCAGTATTTT.

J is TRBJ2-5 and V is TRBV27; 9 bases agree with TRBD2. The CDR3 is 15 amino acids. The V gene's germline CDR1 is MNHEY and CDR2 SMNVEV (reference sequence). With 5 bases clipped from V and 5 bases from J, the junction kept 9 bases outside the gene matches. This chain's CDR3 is CASSLRGGLPETQYF. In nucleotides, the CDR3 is TGTGCCAGCAGTCTGCGGGGGGGGCTCCCCGAGACCCAGTACTTC.

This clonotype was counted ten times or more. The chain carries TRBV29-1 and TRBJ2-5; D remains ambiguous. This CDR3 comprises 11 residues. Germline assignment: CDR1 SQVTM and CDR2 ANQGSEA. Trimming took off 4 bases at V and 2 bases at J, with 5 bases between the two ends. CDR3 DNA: TGCAGCGTTGCACAGCAAGAGACCCAGTACTTC. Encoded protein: CSVAQQETQYF.

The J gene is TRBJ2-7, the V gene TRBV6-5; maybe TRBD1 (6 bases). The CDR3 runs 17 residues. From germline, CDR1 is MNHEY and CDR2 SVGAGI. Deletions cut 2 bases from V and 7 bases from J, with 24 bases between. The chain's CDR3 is CASSYNGRHRASNEQYF. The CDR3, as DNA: TGTGCCAGCAGTTACAACGGCAGGCACAGGGCCAGCAATGAGCAGTACTTC.

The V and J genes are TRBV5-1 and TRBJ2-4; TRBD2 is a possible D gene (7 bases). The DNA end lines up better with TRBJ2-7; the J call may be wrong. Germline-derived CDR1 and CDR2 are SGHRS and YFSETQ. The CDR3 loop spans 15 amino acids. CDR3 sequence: CASSLEAGGGDEQYF. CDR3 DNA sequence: TGCGCCAGCAGCTTGGAAGCAGGAGGGGGGGACGAGCAGTACTTC.

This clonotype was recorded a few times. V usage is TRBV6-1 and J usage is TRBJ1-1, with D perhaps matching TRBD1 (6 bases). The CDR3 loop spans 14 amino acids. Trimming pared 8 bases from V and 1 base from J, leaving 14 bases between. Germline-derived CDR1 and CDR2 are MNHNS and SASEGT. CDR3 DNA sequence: TGTGCCAGCTCGCACAGGGAGGGGAACACTGAAGCTTTCTTT. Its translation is CASSHREGNTEAFF.

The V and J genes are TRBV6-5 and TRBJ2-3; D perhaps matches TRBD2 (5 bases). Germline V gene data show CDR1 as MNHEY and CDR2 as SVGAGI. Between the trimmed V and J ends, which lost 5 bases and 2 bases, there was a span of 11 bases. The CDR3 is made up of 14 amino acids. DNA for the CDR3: TGTGCCAGCAGTGCTCGGACTTACACAGATACGCAGTATTTT. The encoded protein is CASSARTYTDTQYF.